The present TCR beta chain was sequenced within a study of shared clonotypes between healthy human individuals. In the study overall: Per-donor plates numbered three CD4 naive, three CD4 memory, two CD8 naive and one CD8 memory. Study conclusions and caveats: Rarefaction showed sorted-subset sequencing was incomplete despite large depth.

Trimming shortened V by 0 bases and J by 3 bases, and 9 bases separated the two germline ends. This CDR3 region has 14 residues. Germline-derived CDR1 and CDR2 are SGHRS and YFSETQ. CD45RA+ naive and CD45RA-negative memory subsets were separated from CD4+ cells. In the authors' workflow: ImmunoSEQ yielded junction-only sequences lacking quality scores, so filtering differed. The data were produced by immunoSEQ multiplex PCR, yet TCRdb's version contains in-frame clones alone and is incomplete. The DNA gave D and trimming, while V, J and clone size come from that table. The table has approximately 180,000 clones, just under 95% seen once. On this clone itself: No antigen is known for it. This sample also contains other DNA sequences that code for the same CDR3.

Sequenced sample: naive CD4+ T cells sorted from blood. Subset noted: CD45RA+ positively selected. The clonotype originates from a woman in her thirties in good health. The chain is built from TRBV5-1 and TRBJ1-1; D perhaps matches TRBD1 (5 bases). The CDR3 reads CASSLGGADTEAFF. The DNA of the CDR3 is TGCGCCAGCAGCTTGGGCGGGGCGGACACTGAAGCTTTCTTT.